These 25 T cell receptor beta chains originate from one sample sequenced in a study of blood T cell repertoires in COVID-19. Sequencing was performed with immunoSEQ multiplex PCR; in TCRdb, only in-frame clones are kept and a portion is missing. The data show tens of thousands of clones, 75% to 95% seen once. The sequencing input was peripheral blood. The receptors were sampled from a human donor with active COVID-19. The donor label of this sample is uncertain.

The chain is built from TRBV10-3 and TRBJ1-5; D is uncertain. CDR3 length: 14 residues. Looked up from germline, CDR1 is ENHRY and CDR2 is SYGVKD. Deletions cut 7 bases from V and 9 bases from J, with 19 bases between. CDR3 loop: CAINPDGNRWPQHF. CDR3 in DNA: TGTGCCATCAACCCCGACGGGAACCGATGGCCCCAGCATTTT.

The chain recombines TRBV10-2 with TRBJ2-7, with D uncertain. The CDR3 has 15 amino acids. Germline V gives CDR1 WSHSY, CDR2 SAAADI. The V end lost 3 bases, the J end lost 0 bases, and 12 bases lay between the germline ends. The CDR3 loop is CASSDLGASSYEQYF. CDR3 in DNA: TGCGCCAGCAGTGATCTGGGTGCTAGCTCCTACGAGCAGTACTTC.

The rearrangement uses TRBV6-1 and TRBJ1-4; 9 bases fit TRBD1. This CDR3 spans 17 amino acids. Germline V gene sequence: CDR1 MNHNS, CDR2 SASEGT. Unmatched junction bases numbered 10, after V lost 1 base and J lost 7 bases. Here the CDR3 reads CASSEETGGSLFEKLFF. As DNA, the CDR3 is TGTGCCAGCAGTGAAGAGACAGGGGGTAGCTTGTTTGAAAAACTGTTTTTT.

This clone was seen only once. V gene TRBV6-6 combines with J gene TRBJ2-7, with 8 bases lining up with TRBD1. The CDR3 spans 15 residues. Losses at the gene ends were 4 bases for V and 0 bases for J; bases not matched to a gene: 5. The V gene's germline CDR1 is MNHNY and CDR2 SVGAGI (reference sequence). CDR3 in amino acids: CASSSHRGSSYEQYF. CDR3 nucleotides: TGTGCCAGCAGTTCGCACAGGGGGAGCTCCTACGAGCAGTACTTC.

This chain uses TRBV28 with TRBJ1-4, with 9 bases matching TRBD1. CDR1 MDHEN and CDR2 SYDVKM come from the germline V gene. The CDR3 contains 15 residues. J gave up 5 bases and V 6 bases, and 7 bases lay outside the gene matches. CDR3 loop: CASSWGDRANEKLFF. In DNA, the CDR3 is TGTGCCAGCAGCTGGGGGGACAGGGCGAATGAAAAACTGTTTTTT. The variable domain in full, with the rest retrieved from reference TRBV28 and TRBJ1-4, is DVKVTQSSRYLVKRTGEKVFLECVQDMDHENMFWYRQDPGLGLRLIYFSYDVKMKEKGDIPEGYSVSREKKERFSLILESASTNQTSMYLCASSWGDRANEKLFFGSGTQLSVL.

The chain links TRBV28 to TRBJ2-7, with 8 bases identical to TRBD1. V was clipped by 8 bases and J by 4 bases; unmatched bases: 7. The germline CDR1 and CDR2 sequences are MDHEN and SYDVKM. This CDR3 contains 13 residues. The CDR3: CASPTGGIYEQYF. The DNA for the CDR3 is TGTGCCAGCCCTACAGGGGGTATATACGAGCAGTACTTC.

This clone was observed a single time. The V gene is TRBV5-5, the J gene TRBJ1-4; possibly TRBD1 for D (5 bases). The CDR3 sequence is 14 residues long. Trimming left V 2 bases short and J 2 bases short, with 7 bases between. Per the germline V gene, CDR1 is SGHKS and CDR2 is YYEKEE (reference sequence). The CDR3: CASSFGGTNEKLFF. The CDR3 bases are TGTGCCAGCAGCTTTGGGGGGACTAATGAAAAACTGTTTTTT.

V gene TRBV19 combines with J gene TRBJ2-4, with 14 positions matching TRBD2. Trimming cost V 4 bases and J 3 bases; bases outside gene matches: 2. This CDR3 is built from 16 residues. CDR1 and CDR2 from the germline V gene are LNHDA and SQIVND (reference sequence). The CDR3 sequence is CASSRLAGGGKNIQYF. The CDR3 DNA follows: TGTGCCAGTAGTAGACTAGCGGGAGGGGGCAAAAACATTCAGTACTTC. The variable domain in full, completed from reference TRBV19 and TRBJ2-4, reads DGGITQSPKYLFRKEGQNVTLSCEQNLNHDAMYWYRQDPGQGLRLIYYSQIVNDFQKGDIAEGYSVSREKKESFPLTVTSAQKNPTAFYLCASSRLAGGGKNIQYFGAGTRLSVL.

The chain employs TRBV24-1 and TRBJ2-1, with 10 bases fitting TRBD2. Germline V gene sequence: CDR1 KGHDR, CDR2 SFDVKD. The CDR3 covers 17 residues. The V and J ends lost 4 bases and 6 bases, in that order; junction bases with no gene match: 11. The CDR3 here is CATSERRLAGESNEQFF. The DNA for the CDR3 is TGTGCCACCAGTGAAAGGAGGCTAGCGGGAGAATCCAATGAGCAGTTCTTC.

The rearrangement uses TRBV19 and TRBJ2-1; D remains ambiguous. Germline V lookup: CDR1 LNHDA, CDR2 SQIVND (reference sequence). V lost 3 bases and J 9 bases, leaving 15 bases between the germline ends. This CDR3 contains 14 residues. The CDR3: CASSIRSRLFEQFF. Here the CDR3 DNA reads TGTGCCAGTAGTATTCGTTCGAGGCTTTTTGAGCAGTTCTTC.

The chain carries TRBV28 and TRBJ2-3; TRBD1 might be the D (6 bases). V was pared by 4 bases and J by 4 bases, with 15 bases between. The CDR3 loop spans 15 amino acids. From germline, CDR1 is MDHEN and CDR2 SYDVKM. The CDR3 DNA is TGTGCCAGCAGTTATAACAGGGTTTTAGCAGATACGCAGTATTTT. It yields the protein CASSYNRVLADTQYF.

The gene calls are TRBV28 and TRBJ2-7; TRBD2 aligns across 8 bases. The V gene end was trimmed by 8 bases and the J gene end by 1 base; junction bases not matched to a gene: 7. Per germline, CDR1 MDHEN and CDR2 SYDVKM. This CDR3 is 14 amino acids long. The CDR3 region is CASAGGTLSYEQYF. The DNA for the CDR3 is TGTGCCAGCGCGGGGGGTACCCTTTCCTACGAGCAGTACTTC.

This rearrangement joins TRBV19 to TRBJ1-2; 9 bases agree with TRBD1. Germline CDR1 LNHDA, CDR2 SQIVND (reference sequence). This CDR3 has 16 residues. Trimming removed 0 bases from V and 9 bases from J; junction bases left unmatched: 11. In DNA, the CDR3 is TGTGCCAGTAGTATAGACCCCCGGGACAGGGTCGTGCGCTACACCTTC. Amino acid sequence: CASSIDPRDRVVRYTF.

To note about this clone: Compared with germline, one end of the junction differs, possibly owing to a read error. The rearrangement joins TRBV11-2 to TRBJ2-7, with D maybe TRBD2 (5 bases). The germline CDR1 and CDR2 sequences are SGHAT and FQNNGV. The CDR3 is 15 amino acids. Here the CDR3 reads CASRSPVGSSNEQYF. CDR3 coding DNA: TGTGCCAGCAGGTCCCCGGTTGGGAGCTCCAACGAGCAGTACTTC.

The V gene is TRBV27, the J gene TRBJ2-4, with D tentatively TRBD1 (5 bases). There are 17 residues in the CDR3. Trimming stripped 4 bases from V and 0 bases from J, with 16 bases between. CDR1 is MNHEY, CDR2 SMNVEV, per germline (reference sequence). The CDR3 sequence is CASSSGAGNLAKNIQYF. Here the CDR3 DNA reads TGTGCCAGCAGTTCAGGCGCAGGGAACCTAGCCAAAAACATTCAGTACTTC.

V usage is TRBV5-1 and J usage is TRBJ1-3, with D maybe TRBD1 (5 bases). The CDR3 contains 16 residues. Germline V gene sequence: CDR1 SGHRS, CDR2 YFSETQ. V lost 4 bases and J lost 0, with 14 bases in between. Here the CDR3 reads CASSRRTGDSGNTIYF. The CDR3 region has the DNA TGCGCCAGCAGCCGGAGAACAGGCGACTCTGGAAACACCATATATTTT.

The V gene is TRBV7-2, the J gene TRBJ1-5; tentatively, D is TRBD1 (6 bases). Germline V gene lookup returns CDR1 SGHTA and CDR2 FQGNSA. This CDR3 comprises 15 residues. V was trimmed by 2 bases and J by 5 bases, leaving 13 bases between them. DNA for the CDR3: TGTGCCAGCAGCTTACAGGGGCTGTTACATCAGCCCCAGCATTTT. This gives the protein CASSLQGLLHQPQHF. The whole variable domain, remainder taken from reference TRBV7-2 and TRBJ1-5, is GAGVSQSPSNKVTEKGKDVELRCDPISGHTALYWYRQSLGQGLEFLIYFQGNSAPDKSGLPSDRFSAERTGGSVSTLTIQRTQQEDSAVYLCASSLQGLLHQPQHFGDGTRLSIL.

V usage is TRBV5-1 and J usage is TRBJ2-3; perhaps TRBD2 as D (5 bases). Trimming took off 8 bases at V and 0 bases at J, with 16 bases between the two ends. This CDR3 has 15 amino acids. Germline CDR1 and CDR2: SGHRS and YFSETQ. The CDR3 here is CASCESGLSTDTQYF. The DNA for the CDR3 is TGCGCCAGTTGTGAGAGCGGACTGAGCACAGATACGCAGTATTTT.

The chain combines TRBV7-2 with TRBJ1-2; TRBD1 aligns across 7 bases. The CDR3 length is 13 residues. V was clipped by 5 bases and J by 5 bases; unmatched bases: 5. Germline V gene lookup returns CDR1 SGHTA and CDR2 FQGNSA. This CDR3 is CASSKTGAYGYTF. Here the CDR3 DNA reads TGTGCCAGCAGCAAAACAGGGGCTTATGGCTACACCTTC.

This chain uses TRBV5-1 with TRBJ2-3, with TRBD2 as a possible D gene (5 bases). Germline CDR1 SGHRS, CDR2 YFSETQ. Trimming removed 3 bases from V and 7 bases from J, with 18 bases in between. There are 15 residues in the CDR3. CDR3 loop: CASSSFQEDVNTQYF. Written as DNA, the CDR3 is TGCGCCAGCAGCTCCTTTCAGGAGGATGTGAATACGCAGTATTTT.

This rearrangement joins TRBV12-5 to TRBJ2-5; D is perhaps TRBD2 (5 bases). In germline, CDR1 is LGHNT, CDR2 FRNRAP. The CDR3 sequence is 16 residues long. Deletions cut 2 bases from V and 2 bases from J, with 15 bases between. The DNA of the CDR3 is TGTGCTAGTGGTTTGTCTACCGGACTGGGACAAGAGACCCAGTACTTC. This sequence encodes CASGLSTGLGQETQYF.

The rearrangement uses TRBV29-1 and TRBJ2-3; D possibly corresponds to TRBD1 (5 bases). The length of the CDR3 is 11 residues. Germline V gene sequence: CDR1 SQVTM, CDR2 ANQGSEA. V was clipped by 7 bases and J by 5 bases, with 10 bases between them. CDR3 nucleotides: TGCAGCGGCACAGGTTTAGATACGCAGTATTTT. This encodes CSGTGLDTQYF.

The CDR3 is CATQSGTGGTYGYTF. The CDR3 DNA is TGTGCCACCCAATCCGGGACAGGGGGCACCTATGGCTACACCTTC. The V call is TRBV18, the J call TRBJ1-2, with TRBD1 identical over 12 bases. J lost 4 bases, V lost 10 bases, and 10 bases had no gene match. The CDR3 length is 15 residues. Germline loops: CDR1 KGHSH, CDR2 LQKENI.

V is TRBV18 and J is TRBJ2-7, with a possible D match to TRBD2 (6 bases). The CDR3 extends over 13 amino acids. V shed 3 bases and J shed 7 bases, with 13 bases lying between them. The germline CDR1 and CDR2 sequences are KGHSH and LQKENI. Here the CDR3 reads CASSPPGGWEQYF. CDR3 sequence (DNA): TGTGCCAGCTCACCCCCTGGGGGGTGGGAGCAGTACTTC.

This clone was observed once. The chain links TRBV3-1 (or the pseudogene TRBV3-2) to TRBJ2-3; 8 nucleotides agree with TRBD2. Trimming cost V 0 bases and J 1 base; bases outside gene matches: 6. The CDR3 length is 17 residues. CDR1 is LGHDT and CDR2 is YNNKEL in the germline V gene (reference sequence). CDR3 DNA: TGTGCCAGCAGCCAAGATTTAGCCGGGAGGGGCACAGATACGCAGTATTTT. It specifies CASSQDLAGRGTDTQYF.